This is a list of T cell receptor beta chains from one sample in a study of regulatory T cells in long-lasting Graves disease. Using its own MiXCR run on the multiplex PCR reads, TCRdb lists one record per CDR3 protein. This table holds some 470,000 distinct CDR3 sequences, about 22% found once. This sample comprised peripheral blood mononuclear cells (PBMCs), obtained when the disease was refractory, from a patient treated with antithyroid drugs. The receptors shown here come from a female donor with Graves disease. CDR3s include the opening cysteine and the closing phenylalanine or tryptophan. Fields, in order: D gene, V gene, J gene, clone size, CDR3 protein, CDR3 DNA. The D gene is left open where the match is weak. Expanded clones get a size class; other rows say once, few or many, or leave the size out.

D: -
V: TRBV6-1
J: TRBJ1-2
size: many
CDR3: CASRTGSTRGYTF
DNA: TGTGCCAGCAGGACGGGGTCAACACGAGGCTACACCTTC

D: -
V: TRBV6-9
J: TRBJ2-7
size: few
CDR3: CASSSQYEQYF
DNA: TGTGCCAGCAGTTCCCAATACGAGCAGTACTTC

D: -
V: TRBV6-1
J: TRBJ2-5
size: many
CDR3: CASSTTRGLQETQYF
DNA: TGTGCCAGCAGTACTACCAGGGGTTTGCAAGAGACCCAGTACTTC

D: -
V: TRBV6-5
J: TRBJ2-1
size: -
CDR3: CASSYSRIFSYNEQFF
DNA: TGTGCCAGCAGTTACTCGAGGATATTCTCCTACAATGAGCAGTTCTTC

D: TRBD1
V: TRBV28
J: TRBJ1-4
size: many
CDR3: CASSSTLQGPGEKLFF
DNA: TGTGCCAGCAGTTCCACCCTACAGGGGCCGGGTGAAAAACTGTTTTTT

D: -
V: TRBV7-9
J: TRBJ2-7
size: few
CDR3: CASSLGVSQKYF
DNA: TGTGCCAGCAGCTTAGGGGTGTCTCAGAAGTACTTC

D: TRBD2
V: TRBV7-2
J: TRBJ2-3
size: -
CDR3: CASTGIGWEGRTDTQYF
DNA: TGTGCCAGCACCGGGATAGGGTGGGAGGGCCGCACAGATACGCAGTATTTT

D: -
V: TRBV28
J: TRBJ1-5
size: many
CDR3: CASSLGGGDQPQHF
DNA: TGTGCCAGCAGTTTAGGGGGGGGGGATCAGCCCCAGCATTTT

D: -
V: TRBV2
J: TRBJ2-7
size: -
CDR3: CASSYNQQNFDEQYF
DNA: TGTGCCAGCAGCTATAACCAACAGAATTTCGACGAGCAGTACTTC

D: -
V: TRBV12-3/TRBV12-4
J: TRBJ2-7
size: many
CDR3: CASSVRRVIGYEQYF
DNA: TGTGCCAGCAGTGTAAGACGGGTTATCGGCTACGAGCAGTACTTC

D: -
V: TRBV29-1
J: TRBJ2-1
size: -
CDR3: CSSLFFALAGNEQFF
DNA: TGCAGCTCTCTGTTTTTCGCCCTCGCCGGCAATGAGCAGTTCTTC

D: -
V: TRBV11-2
J: TRBJ1-1
size: -
CDR3: CASSTSGQGRSGAFF
DNA: TGTGCCAGCAGCACAAGTGGGCAGGGGAGATCTGGAGCTTTCTTT

D: -
V: TRBV7-2
J: TRBJ2-5
size: few
CDR3: CASSLGSKETQYF
DNA: TGTGCCAGCAGCTTGGGGAGTAAAGAGACCCAGTACTTC

D: -
V: TRBV27
J: TRBJ1-2
size: many
CDR3: CASSGGGYGYTF
DNA: TGTGCCAGCAGTGGAGGGGGCTATGGCTACACCTTC

D: TRBD2
V: TRBV7-2
J: TRBJ2-7
size: many
CDR3: CASSLGGRGSEQYF
DNA: TGTGCCAGCAGCTTAGGCGGGAGGGGCTCAGAGCAGTACTTC

D: -
V: TRBV24-1
J: TRBJ1-1
size: many
CDR3: CATSDSAGGADTEAFF
DNA: TGTGCCACCAGTGATTCCGCGGGAGGAGCGGACACTGAAGCTTTCTTT

D: TRBD2
V: TRBV11-2
J: TRBJ2-7
size: -
CDR3: CASSLGLAGGNLFYEQYF
DNA: TGTGCCAGCAGCTTAGGTCTAGCGGGAGGGAACCTCTTCTACGAGCAGTACTTC

D: -
V: TRBV5-1
J: TRBJ1-1
size: many
CDR3: CASTSTENTEAFF
DNA: TGCGCCAGCACCTCGACAGAGAACACTGAAGCTTTCTTT

D: -
V: TRBV3-1
J: TRBJ2-1
size: few
CDR3: CASSQFWGVEQFF
DNA: TGTGCCAGCAGCCAATTTTGGGGGGTAGAGCAGTTCTTC

D: -
V: TRBV6-5
J: TRBJ2-2
size: few
CDR3: CASSYKPRGTGELFF
DNA: TGTGCCAGCAGTTATAAGCCCCGCGGCACCGGGGAGCTGTTTTTT

D: -
V: TRBV19
J: TRBJ1-4
size: many
CDR3: CASSWGAGEKLFF
DNA: TGTGCCAGTAGTTGGGGCGCTGGGGAAAAACTGTTTTTT

D: -
V: TRBV28
J: TRBJ1-1
size: -
CDR3: CASGLSPGIATEAFF
DNA: TGTGCCAGCGGTTTATCCCCAGGCATCGCCACTGAAGCTTTCTTT

D: TRBD1
V: TRBV12-3/TRBV12-4
J: TRBJ2-5
size: many
CDR3: CASRPTGDLGETQYF
DNA: TGTGCCAGCAGACCGACAGGGGACTTGGGAGAGACCCAGTACTTC

D: TRBD1
V: TRBV10-2
J: TRBJ2-7
size: few
CDR3: CASSEDRVVLVWPPTYYEQYF
DNA: TGCGCCAGCAGTGAGGACAGGGTGGTCTTAGTCTGGCCCCCGACATACTACGAGCAGTACTTC

D: TRBD2
V: TRBV2
J: TRBJ2-7
size: -
CDR3: CASRGTTAYEQYF
DNA: TGTGCCAGCAGGGGGACTACCGCCTACGAGCAGTACTTC

D: TRBD1
V: TRBV28
J: TRBJ1-5
size: -
CDR3: CASNTRAGGFRGNQPQHF
DNA: TGTGCCAGCAACACTCGGGCAGGGGGCTTTAGGGGCAATCAGCCCCAGCATTTT